The present entry profiles one T cell receptor beta chain with its context. Its recognized antigen is unknown. No much larger clonotype is one base removed from it; base qualities were not supplied. Each donor gave one peripheral blood draw, averaging approximately 0.12 L, which was collected into heparinised tubes. Using a panel that included CD45RO, CCR7, CD25, CD127, CD95 and CD27, naive, central memory, regulatory and stem cell-like memory CD4+ T cells were sorted on a BD FACSAria II. Every sorted population had a purity above 95%. PBMCs were isolated immediately by Lymphoprep density gradient centrifugation and stained directly without culture. Samples were stained and sorted in pairs, with one healthy donor and one patient per experiment, so that batch effects were minimized. This record comes from a study of beta chain features in type 1 diabetes (dated by TCRdb to the late 2010s). About the study as a whole: Mean age, gender distribution, total cell number and subset yield did not differ between patients and healthy donors. Across all samples, fewer than 130 million sorted cells were examined, and cell number per subset correlated strongly with RNA yield. In the study, TCRB repertoires of sorted circulating CD4+ T cell subsets from recently diagnosed type 1 diabetes patients were compared with those of matched healthy donors. Regulatory and stem cell-like memory subsets were isolated from only 8 patients and 8 healthy donors, whereas naive and central memory subsets came from all 30 or so donors. Findings and caveats that apply to the study as a whole: Shorter templates might have been favored by PCR, but patient and control samples were amplified and corrected together, so both groups would have been affected equally by any skew. At VDJ recombination sites, type 1 diabetes patients had fewer insertions and more deleted nucleotides, which implies abnormalities in thymic rearrangement. Naive, central memory and regulatory TCRB repertoires appeared to be more similar among patients than among healthy donors. HLA sub-analyses involved small numbers of individuals, so any influence of HLA type on TCRB rearrangement remained unresolved. In all four CD4+ subsets, TCRB CDR3 length was moderately but significantly shorter in type 1 diabetes patients. Because cDNA was sequenced instead of genomic DNA, highly expressing activated cells could be over-represented, though the groups showed no difference in activation or CD3 levels.

The High Capacity cDNA Reverse Transcription Kit was used to reverse transcribe all of the isolated RNA, meaning that expressed TCRB transcripts were what got sequenced. Deep immunoSEQ sequencing was applied to naive, central memory and regulatory T cell samples, giving an average of roughly 3.5 million total reads per sample. After sorted cells were lysed in RLT buffer, RNA was extracted with DNase-treated RNeasy Micro or Mini kits, with the choice depending on cell number. To prevent cross-contamination, every cell subset was processed on its own, while patient and healthy donor samples were processed together. The immunoSEQ multiplex PCR was used to amplify TCRB sequences from cDNA, generating 87-bp fragments that spanned the CDR3 region. The amplicons were sequenced using the Illumina HiSeq platform. As for how the authors treated the data: PCR bias was corrected computationally using synthetic template baselines, and reads within Hamming distance 2 were collapsed, with unmergeable singletons discarded. Reads were aligned against IMGT so that V, D and J genes, CDR3 length and insertions or deletions at six rearrangement sites could be assigned. Within each subset, clonotype counts were normalized to sorted cell number, after which true diversity and Gini coefficients were computed with the tcR R package. The overlap coefficient, calculated on TCRB nucleotide sequences, was used to measure repertoire sharing. Out-of-frame TCRB sequences from naive cells were analyzed to stand in for the pre-selection repertoire. TCRdb holds this immuneACCESS table with in-frame rearrangements only. Some clones are missing; in checked studies, unresolved V genes explain under half, and the rest has no known cause. The V and J calls and clone size are taken from that table; D and trimming were inferred from the DNA. The sample data list about 270,000 clones, and around 15% of these were observed just once. Approximately 0.015% of the sample is in the top ten clones.

From a lookup of the germline V gene, CDR1 and CDR2 are SQVTM and ANQGSEA. V was cut back by 7 bases and J by 5 bases, leaving a gap of 11 bases between them. The CDR3, cysteine through phenylalanine, is 11 amino acids long. Here the CDR3 DNA is all that survives: 33 bases in frame from base 1. Recombination linked TRBV29-1 to TRBJ1-1; perhaps TRBD1 is the D gene, with 5 bases matching. The specimen was naive CD4+ T cells from blood. The sample's cell subset or site label, decoded: true naive CD4+ T cells. This receptor was identified in a man younger than 45 with type 1 diabetes. In nucleotides, the sequence is TGCAGCGGACACAGGAGTACTGAAGCTTTCTTT. Translated, it reads CSGHRSTEAFF. Reference TRBV29-1 and TRBJ1-1 proteins supply the regions before and after the CDR3; the full variable domain is: SAVISQKPSRDICQRGTSLTIQCQVDSQVTMMFWYRQQPGQSLTLIATANQGSEATYESGFVIDKFPISRPNLTFSTLTVSNMSPEDSSIYLCSGHRSTEAFFGQGTRLTVV.